This record looks at one T cell receptor (beta chain) sequence and its context. The data originate from a study of OX40 agonist ivuxolimab in advanced cancers. Study information: Subjects had a mean age of roughly 60 years, with a range of roughly 20 to 79; around 84% were male. Earlier anti-PD-1, anti-PD-L1 or anti-CTLA-4 therapy was permitted; around 40% had received some.

TCRdb's table, derived via immunoSEQ multiplex PCR, lists solely in-frame clones and lacks some. This table holds tens of thousands of clones, about 88% found once. V lost 5 bases and J lost 1, with 12 bases in between. Germline V gives CDR1 LNHDA, CDR2 SQIVND (reference sequence). The CDR3 runs 15 residues. Sequences were derived from CD4+ or CD8+ T cells sorted from blood, sampled in a trial of the OX40 agonist ivuxolimab. The source of this sequence is an adult with an advanced solid tumor such as melanoma, head and neck, liver or kidney cancer. This chain uses TRBV19 with TRBJ2-1; D is uncertain. The CDR3 DNA is TGTGCCAGTAGTCCTCGACTTGTTTCCTACAATGAGCAGTTCTTC. Its translation: CASSPRLVSYNEQFF. Together with reference TRBV19 and TRBJ2-1, the CDR3 gives the full variable domain: DGGITQSPKYLFRKEGQNVTLSCEQNLNHDAMYWYRQDPGQGLRLIYYSQIVNDFQKGDIAEGYSVSREKKESFPLTVTSAQKNPTAFYLCASSPRLVSYNEQFFGPGTRLTVL.